These 21 T cell receptor beta chains were sequenced from one sample in a study of T cells after yellow fever vaccination. A single record per CDR3 protein comes from TCRdb applying MiXCR to the 5' RACE reads. The table records approximately 250,000 distinct CDR3 sequences, less than 7.5% of them present only once. The input for sequencing was CD4+ T cells sorted from PBMCs, taken on the day of the yellow fever booster vaccination. The receptors here all came from a young man who received the YFV17D yellow fever vaccine.

V and J are TRBV6-1 and TRBJ2-7, with 15 bases matching TRBD2. The CDR3 totals 15 residues. J lost 2 bases, V lost 6 bases, and 2 bases had no gene match. In germline, CDR1 is MNHNS, CDR2 SASEGT. The CDR3 coding sequence is TGTGCCAGCAGAGGACTAGCGGGAGGGCCCTACGAGCAGTACTTC. This encodes CASRGLAGGPYEQYF.

The gene calls are TRBV29-1 and TRBJ2-7; 8 bases align to TRBD1. The V gene end was trimmed by 8 bases and the J gene end by 6 bases; junction bases not matched to a gene: 6. The CDR3 spans 11 residues. The germline CDR1 and CDR2 sequences are SQVTM and ANQGSEA. Written as DNA, the CDR3 is TGCAGCTTCGGACAGGGTCTCGAGCAGTACTTC. It codes for CSFGQGLEQYF.

This clonotype was counted many times. This chain links TRBV7-2 with TRBJ2-1; the D is unclear. V was cut by 3 bases and J by 8 bases, with 14 bases left in between. The CDR3 runs 14 residues. Germline assignment: CDR1 SGHTA and CDR2 FQGNSA. CDR3 nucleotide sequence: TGTGCCAGCAGCTTCGGCTCACCCCGATATGAGCAGTTCTTC. Translation: CASSFGSPRYEQFF.

The chain has TRBV21-1 and TRBJ2-1. TRBV21-1 is a recognized pseudogene. The CDR3 sequence is 13 residues long. The CDR3 DNA reads TGTGCCAGCATTGCACCAATGGTCAATGAGCAGTTCTTC. This codes for CASIAPMVNEQFF.

This clonotype has a count of ten or more. The CDR3 is CASAPGRVPYEQYF. The CDR3 DNA follows: TGTGCTAGTGCCCCGGGACGAGTTCCGTACGAGCAGTACTTC. V usage is TRBV12-5 and J usage is TRBJ2-7; tentatively, D is TRBD1 or TRBD2 (5 bases each). The length of the CDR3 is 14 residues. Germline V CDR1 and CDR2: LGHNT, FRNRAP. Trimming left V 7 bases short and J 4 bases short, with 17 bases between.

This clonotype was observed a handful of times. The chain combines TRBV10-3 with TRBJ2-5, with D hard to call. Germline values: CDR1 ENHRY, CDR2 SYGVKD. Trimming stripped 3 bases from V and 5 bases from J, with 10 bases between. The CDR3 has 13 residues. In DNA, the CDR3 is TGTGCCATCAGTGATGGCCCGGAGGAGACCCAGTACTTC. This translates into CAISDGPEETQYF.

This clonotype was recorded a few times. The chain recombines TRBV20-1 with TRBJ2-7; 12 bases agree with TRBD2. Germline V gene sequence: CDR1 DFQATT, CDR2 SNEGSKA (reference sequence). The CDR3 contains 16 residues. The junction had 5 bases not matched to a gene; V was cut back by 2 bases and J by 0 bases. The CDR3 protein is CSARSLAGGPSYEQYF. Written as DNA, the CDR3 is TGCAGTGCTAGATCTCTAGCGGGAGGGCCCTCCTACGAGCAGTACTTC.

This clonotype was counted a few times. The chain couples TRBV6-1 to TRBJ2-7, with 9 nucleotides matching TRBD1. CDR3 length equals 16 residues. Germline CDR1 MNHNS, CDR2 SASEGT. J lost 6 bases, V lost 7 bases, and 16 bases had no gene match. CDR3 sequence reads: CASTTPGQGGRREQYF. In DNA, the CDR3 is TGTGCCAGCACCACGCCGGGACAGGGCGGACGTCGCGAGCAGTACTTC.

This clonotype was detected a few times. The CDR3 protein is CAISGLAGADETQYF. DNA for the CDR3: TGTGCCATCAGTGGACTAGCGGGAGCCGATGAGACCCAGTACTTC. The chain links TRBV10-3 to TRBJ2-5; TRBD2 matches 12 bases. V was clipped by 4 bases and J by 5 bases; unmatched bases: 5. Germline CDR1 reads ENHRY; CDR2 reads SYGVKD. The length of the CDR3 is 15 residues.

At least ten counts were recorded for this clonotype. The chain uses TRBV9 and TRBJ2-5; the match to TRBD2 covers 13 bases. Germline V gene data show CDR1 as SGDLS and CDR2 as YYNGEE. This CDR3 is 16 amino acids long. V lost 3 bases, J lost 2 bases, and 4 bases stayed unmatched. The CDR3 DNA follows: TGTGCCAGCAGCGGGGTACTAGCGGGAGGGCAAGAGACCCAGTACTTC. It translates to CASSGVLAGGQETQYF. Drawing the rest from reference TRBV9 and TRBJ2-5, the complete variable domain is DSGVTQTPKHLITATGQRVTLRCSPRSGDLSVYWYQQSLDQGLQFLIQYYNGEERAKGNILERFSAQQFPDLHSELNLSSLELGDSALYFCASSGVLAGGQETQYFGPGTRLLVL.

This clonotype has just a few counts. The chain couples TRBV12-3 or TRBV12-4 to TRBJ2-7; D ambiguous. V was shortened by 0 bases and J by 4 bases, with 7 bases between the two germline ends. The CDR3 extends over 13 amino acids. CDR3 in amino acids: CASSLAGQYEQYF. The CDR3 coding sequence is TGTGCCAGCAGTTTAGCTGGCCAGTACGAGCAGTACTTC.

In this sample, this clonotype turned up many times. V is TRBV6-2 or TRBV6-3 and J is TRBJ2-1, with D perhaps TRBD2 (6 bases). The germline V and J ends were trimmed by 6 bases and 1 base, with 25 bases remaining between them. The CDR3 runs to 19 residues. Germline-derived CDR1 and CDR2 are MNHEY and SVGEGT. CDR3 nucleotides: TGTGCCAGCAGCGATCCCACCCCCGGGAGTCTCGGTTCCTACAATGAGCAGTTCTTC. Translated, it gives CASSDPTPGSLGSYNEQFF.

In this sample, this clonotype turned up a few times. The chain couples TRBV18 to TRBJ2-3, with 8 bases identical to TRBD1. J was trimmed by 1 base and V by 6 bases; bases with no gene match: 6. Germline CDR1 KGHSH, CDR2 LQKENI. The CDR3 consists of 15 residues. CDR3 DNA sequence: TGTGCCAGCTCTTATCCGGGACAGGGCACAGATACGCAGTATTTT. This encodes CASSYPGQGTDTQYF. Based on the CDR3 plus reference TRBV18 and TRBJ2-3, the full variable domain is NAGVMQNPRHLVRRRGQEARLRCSPMKGHSHVYWYRQLPEEGLKFMVYLQKENIIDESGMPKERFSAEFPKEGPSILRIQQVVRGDSAAYFCASSYPGQGTDTQYFGPGTRLTVL.

The chain employs TRBV20-1 and TRBJ1-1, with D possibly being TRBD1 (6 bases). Germline CDR1 reads DFQATT; CDR2 reads SNEGSKA (reference sequence). This CDR3 is 14 amino acids long. V gave up 3 bases and J gave up 8 bases, with 19 bases separating them. The CDR3 protein is CSARLTGPIGEAFF. CDR3 sequence (DNA): TGCAGTGCTAGGTTGACAGGACCGATTGGGGAAGCTTTCTTT.

Of note for this clonotype: With a much larger clone just one base away, this may be a read error. This chain links TRBV12-3 or TRBV12-4 with TRBJ2-5; TRBD2 agrees at 7 bases. The CDR3 runs 15 residues. Here the CDR3 DNA reads TGTGTCAGCAGTTTAGGGCTAGCGGTAATGGAGACCCAGTACTTC. It specifies CVSSLGLAVMETQYF.

This clonotype was counted at least ten times. At one end the junction does not follow the germline gene, possibly because of a read error. The V call is TRBV7-7, the J call TRBJ2-5; possibly TRBD1 or TRBD2 for D (6 bases each). The CDR3 is 16 amino acids. CDR1 and CDR2 (germline): SSHAT, FNYEAQ (reference sequence). The CDR3 region has the DNA TGTGCTAGCAGCCCCGGAGGGCAGGGGCGCCAGGAGACCCAGTACTTC. It codes for CASSPGGQGRQETQYF. The full variable domain, its missing parts supplied by reference TRBV7-7 and TRBJ2-5, is GAGVSQSPRYKVTKRGQDVTLRCDPISSHATLYWYQQALGQGPEFLTYFNYEAQPDKSGLPSDRFSAERPEGSISTLTIQRTEQRDSAMYRCASSPGGQGRQETQYFGPGTRLLVL.

This clonotype appeared a few times. V and J are TRBV20-1 and TRBJ2-1; 9 bases fit TRBD1. V gave up 6 bases and J gave up 5 bases; unmatched junction bases: 11. This CDR3 is 15 amino acids long. Germline V gene sequence: CDR1 DFQATT, CDR2 SNEGSKA (reference sequence). The CDR3 bases are TGCAGTGCCAAGCCGGGACAGGGCTTACACAATGAGCAGTTCTTC. Translating it yields CSAKPGQGLHNEQFF.

This clonotype was picked up a small number of times. The V gene is TRBV7-2, the J gene TRBJ2-1; TRBD1 agrees at 7 bases. The CDR3 is 15 amino acids. CDR1 is SGHTA and CDR2 is FQGNSA in the germline V gene. With V trimmed by 5 bases and J by 7 bases, 11 bases remained unmatched. As DNA, the CDR3 is TGTGCCAGCAGCCCCGGGACAGTTAGAGTTAATGAGCAGTTCTTC. Translation: CASSPGTVRVNEQFF.

This clonotype was detected a few times. The genes are TRBV6-5 and TRBJ2-3; D unresolved. Trimming stripped 4 bases from V and 10 bases from J, with 12 bases between. This CDR3 contains 12 residues. CDR1 is MNHEY, CDR2 SVGAGI, per germline. The chain's CDR3 is CASSSGGVAQYF. CDR3 DNA: TGTGCCAGCAGTTCCGGCGGTGTGGCGCAGTATTTT.

This clonotype was found many times. The V call is TRBV6-1, the J call TRBJ1-6; no firm D call. The CDR3 runs to 20 residues. Trimming took off 6 bases at V and 8 bases at J, with 32 bases between the two ends. From germline, CDR1 is MNHNS and CDR2 SASEGT. The CDR3 bases are TGTGCCAGCAGGAAAAGCCCCCCACTCTGGGAGGTAGGAGGCGATTCACCCCTCCACTTT. The encoded protein is CASRKSPPLWEVGGDSPLHF.

This clonotype was counted only a few times. CDR3 DNA sequence: TGTGCCAGTAGTCTTTCGGACAGGGGGCCTTATCAGCCCCAGCATTTT. It yields the protein CASSLSDRGPYQPQHF. The gene calls are TRBV19 and TRBJ1-5; 11 positions agree with TRBD1. The ends lost 5 bases at V and 5 bases at J; junction bases unmatched: 8. The length of the CDR3 is 16 residues. Looked up from germline, CDR1 is LNHDA and CDR2 is SQIVND (reference sequence). The whole variable domain, remainder taken from reference TRBV19 and TRBJ1-5, is DGGITQSPKYLFRKEGQNVTLSCEQNLNHDAMYWYRQDPGQGLRLIYYSQIVNDFQKGDIAEGYSVSREKKESFPLTVTSAQKNPTAFYLCASSLSDRGPYQPQHFGDGTRLSIL.